Below, 8 T cell receptor beta chains from the same sample are listed, as sequenced in a study of T cell repertoires in cytomegalovirus infection (dated by TCRdb to between 2018 and 2021). Their target antigens are unknown. The sample was run on an Illumina HiSeq 1500. TCRdb redid the processing of the public reads, applying fastp at Q25 and MiXCR, and retained in-frame beta chains. Identical CDR3 proteins give one entry, which carries the most common genes and DNA. For this sample there are about 740,000 distinct CDR3 sequences; around a third appear just once. Around a sixth of the sample is taken by the ten largest. In the paper's terms, the treatment or condition label means: in vitro stimulation with specific CMV peptide epitopes to enrich CMV-specific T cells. The sample in question was cultured PBMCs, obtained from culture after CMV antigen stimulation. Source of these receptors: a human donor in good health (CMV status not recorded). Some clones in this sample may be carry-over from other donors' samples.

This clonotype came up a few times. The chain links TRBV6-1 to TRBJ2-7; the D gene is possibly TRBD1 (5 bases). This CDR3 region has 18 residues. Per the germline V gene, CDR1 is MNHNS and CDR2 is SASEGT. The V end was cut by 2 bases, the J end by 0 bases, with 20 bases between. CDR3: CASSERTLMGPFSYEQYF. CDR3 DNA sequence: TGTGCCAGCAGTGAACGGACCCTGATGGGGCCTTTCTCCTACGAGCAGTACTTC.

The genes are TRBV10-3 and TRBJ1-2, with a tentative D call TRBD1 (5 bases). V lost 5 bases, J lost 0 bases, and 10 bases lay in between. Germline V gene data show CDR1 as ENHRY and CDR2 as SYGVKD. This CDR3 region has 14 residues. The CDR3 sequence is CAISPGPPNYGYTF. DNA of the CDR3: TGTGCCATCAGTCCAGGGCCCCCTAACTATGGCTACACCTTC.

A remark on this clonotype: The junction and the germline gene differ at one end; a read error may be behind it. The chain recombines TRBV27 with TRBJ1-5; D is undetermined. The germline gives CDR1 MNHEY, CDR2 SMNVEV (reference sequence). The CDR3 runs to 15 residues. The CDR3 nucleotides are TGTGCCAGCGGTTTTAGGTCTTATAGCAATCAGCCCCAGCATTTT. Translating gives CASGFRSYSNQPQHF.

The rearrangement joins TRBV6-6 to TRBJ1-5, with unresolved D. CDR3 length: 14 amino acids. Trimming took 2 bases from V and 9 from J, leaving 14 bases between them. CDR1 is MNHNY and CDR2 is SVGAGI in the germline V gene (reference sequence). The CDR3 DNA follows: TGTGCCAGCAGTTACCGGGCCCCGGTGCGGCCCCAGCATTTT. Its translation is CASSYRAPVRPQHF.

The V gene is TRBV11-2, the J gene TRBJ2-7; D may be TRBD1 or TRBD2 (5 bases each). The V and J ends lost 2 bases and 3 bases respectively, with 14 bases between them. Per the germline V gene, CDR1 is SGHAT and CDR2 is FQNNGV. There are 15 residues in the CDR3. The CDR3 reads CASSLPGTLNYEQYF. CDR3 coding DNA: TGTGCCAGCAGCTTACCCGGGACCCTTAACTACGAGCAGTACTTC.

This chain connects TRBV15 to TRBJ2-3; 12 bases are shared with TRBD2. Trimming removed 3 bases from V and 2 bases from J; junction bases left unmatched: 3. The CDR3 has 16 amino acids. Germline loops: CDR1 LNHNV, CDR2 YYDKDF (reference sequence). The CDR3: CATSRASGGVTDTQYF. The CDR3 nucleotides are TGTGCCACCAGCAGGGCTAGCGGGGGGGTCACAGATACGCAGTATTTT.

This clonotype was counted only a few times. V usage is TRBV7-2 and J usage is TRBJ2-5; TRBD1 agrees at 8 bases. V was clipped by 5 bases and J by 6 bases; unmatched bases: 5. This CDR3 is built from 13 residues. Germline CDR1 and CDR2: SGHTA and FQGNSA. CDR3 in DNA: TGTGCCAGCAGCCAGGGACAGGCCCAGACCCAGTACTTC. It specifies CASSQGQAQTQYF.

The gene calls are TRBV2 and TRBJ2-3; D gene uncertain. CDR3 size: 12 residues. Between the trimmed V and J ends, which lost 3 bases and 8 bases, there was a span of 9 bases. CDR1 is SNHLY and CDR2 is FYNNEI in the germline V gene. CDR3 in DNA: TGTGCCAGCAGTGATAGTGGGCTTACGCAGTATTTT. Translation: CASSDSGLTQYF.